The 14 T cell receptor beta chains below come from one sample, sequenced in a study of blood T cell repertoires in COVID-19. The method was immunoSEQ multiplex PCR; TCRdb's version includes in-frame clones alone and lacks a portion of them. The sample shows around 200,000 clones, about 83% of them seen only once. Material for sequencing was peripheral blood. Receptors were obtained from a woman aged 50 to 60 with acute or convalescent COVID-19.

This chain links TRBV5-6 with TRBJ1-1; D may be TRBD1 (6 bases). V was cut by 7 bases and J by 5 bases, with 12 bases left in between. This CDR3 spans 12 amino acids. Germline V gene sequence: CDR1 SGHDT, CDR2 YYEEEE. The CDR3 loop reads CASGLTGTEAFF. The CDR3 DNA reads as TGTGCCAGCGGATTGACAGGTACTGAAGCTTTCTTT.

This clone was observed a few times. V and J are TRBV5-6 and TRBJ2-7, with a weak D call TRBD2 (5 bases). Trimming took off 7 bases at V and 6 bases at J, with 8 bases between the two ends. Germline loops: CDR1 SGHDT, CDR2 YYEEEE. The CDR3 has 10 residues. The CDR3 DNA reads as TGTGCCAGCGGGAGAGGCGAGCAGTACTTC. Translation: CASGRGEQYF. The entire variable domain, with the rest obtained from reference TRBV5-6 and TRBJ2-7, is as follows: DAGVTQSPTHLIKTRGQQVTLRCSPKSGHDTVSWYQQALGQGPQFIFQYYEEEERQRGNFPDRFSGHQFPNYSSELNVNALLLGDSALYLCASGRGEQYFGPGTRLTVT.

The chain joins TRBV6-5 to TRBJ1-1, with D possibly being TRBD1 (6 bases). Germline loops: CDR1 MNHEY, CDR2 SVGAGI. The CDR3 sequence is 14 residues long. The V end lost 5 bases, the J end lost 1 base, and 11 bases lay between the germline ends. CDR3 sequence reads: CASSPTGQNTEAFF. Written as DNA, the CDR3 is TGTGCCAGCAGTCCGACAGGACAGAACACTGAAGCTTTCTTT.

The chain is built from TRBV5-6 and TRBJ2-3; no firm D call. This CDR3 has 14 amino acids. V was cut by 4 bases and J by 1 base, with 10 bases left in between. Per the germline V gene, CDR1 is SGHDT and CDR2 is YYEEEE. CDR3 protein: CASSLGARTDTQYF. The CDR3 DNA reads TGTGCCAGCAGCCTCGGAGCCCGCACAGATACGCAGTATTTT.

The CDR3 sequence: CASSLLGRYEQYF. CDR3 bases: TGTGCCAGCAGTTTACTTGGCAGGTACGAGCAGTACTTC. The V and J genes are TRBV28 and TRBJ2-7; unclear D gene. In germline, CDR1 is MDHEN, CDR2 SYDVKM. The V gene lost 2 bases and the J gene lost 4 bases, with 9 bases spanning the gap. This CDR3 has 13 residues.

This sequence joins TRBV5-1 and TRBJ2-1; 7 bases agree with TRBD2. Germline CDR1 reads SGHRS; CDR2 reads YFSETQ. Losses at the gene ends were 4 bases for V and 6 bases for J; bases not matched to a gene: 10. CDR3 length equals 15 residues. CDR3 loop: CASSRLREMGNEQFF. CDR3 DNA: TGCGCCAGCAGCCGCCTGCGGGAGATGGGCAATGAGCAGTTCTTC.

V gene TRBV5-8 combines with J gene TRBJ2-7; TRBD2 matches at 9 bases. This CDR3 has 17 residues. With V trimmed by 1 base and J by 4 bases, 12 bases remained unmatched. CDR1 is SGHTS and CDR2 is YDEGEE in the germline V gene. CDR3 bases: TGTGCCAGCAGCTTGAATTCTCGGCGGGAGGGCCGTTACGAGCAGTACTTC. This encodes CASSLNSRREGRYEQYF.

This rearrangement joins TRBV2 to TRBJ2-7, with TRBD2 identical over 8 bases. This CDR3 has 12 amino acids. Germline V lookup: CDR1 SNHLY, CDR2 FYNNEI. Trimming at V came to 10 bases and at J to 2 bases, leaving 4 bases not matched to a gene. This chain's CDR3 is CATAGEAYEQYF. The CDR3 nucleotides are TGTGCCACAGCGGGGGAGGCCTACGAGCAGTACTTC.

This clone has just one count. This chain uses TRBV10-1 with TRBJ2-1; 14 bases are a match to TRBD2. The CDR3 is 16 amino acids. V shed 6 bases and J 7 bases; nucleotides not matched to a gene: 8. Germline V gives CDR1 WNHNN, CDR2 SYGVQD (reference sequence). The CDR3 region is CASSPPGLAGVNEQFF. CDR3 sequence (DNA): TGCGCCAGCAGCCCCCCGGGACTAGCGGGAGTTAATGAGCAGTTCTTC.

This sequence joins TRBV28 and TRBJ2-2; possibly TRBD2 for D (7 bases). V gave up 5 bases and J gave up 1 base, with 14 bases separating them. The CDR3 has 16 amino acids. Germline CDR1 and CDR2: MDHEN and SYDVKM. CDR3 in amino acids: CASSPPGGWNTGELFF. As DNA, the CDR3 is TGTGCCAGCAGTCCCCCGGGGGGCTGGAACACCGGGGAGCTGTTTTTT.

The rearrangement joins TRBV29-1 to TRBJ2-1, with D maybe TRBD2 (6 bases). CDR1 is SQVTM and CDR2 is ANQGSEA in the germline V gene. The CDR3 consists of 16 residues. V was trimmed by 0 bases and J by 3 bases, leaving 15 bases between them. The CDR3 loop reads CSVEDPGGGRYNEQFF. The CDR3 DNA reads TGCAGCGTTGAAGATCCTGGGGGAGGACGCTACAATGAGCAGTTCTTC.

The CDR3: CASSYEPRGGNTIYF. DNA of the CDR3: TGCGCCAGCAGCTACGAGCCCAGGGGCGGAAACACCATATATTTT. The J gene is TRBJ1-3, the V gene TRBV5-1, with D tentatively TRBD1 (6 bases). From germline, CDR1 is SGHRS and CDR2 YFSETQ. The CDR3 loop spans 15 amino acids. V lost 3 bases and J lost 4, with 14 bases in between.

The rearrangement uses TRBV6-2 or TRBV6-3 and TRBJ1-5; TRBD1 matches 7 bases. The CDR3 sequence is 17 residues long. Germline CDR1 MNHEY, CDR2 SVGEGT. V was clipped by 0 bases and J by 3 bases; unmatched bases: 8. Here the CDR3 reads CASSYSPQGEDNQPQHF. CDR3 DNA: TGTGCCAGCAGTTACTCGCCGCAGGGGGAGGACAATCAGCCCCAGCATTTT.

This rearrangement joins TRBV29-1 to TRBJ2-3; weak D call: TRBD1 (6 bases). With 6 bases removed from V and 1 base from J, the gap between germline ends came to 17 bases. The CDR3 sequence is 15 residues long. Germline V gene sequence: CDR1 SQVTM, CDR2 ANQGSEA. The chain's CDR3 is CSVGTSWTGTDTQYF. CDR3 nucleotides: TGCAGCGTCGGAACGTCATGGACAGGCACAGATACGCAGTATTTT.